This T cell receptor (beta chain) is from a study of blood T cell repertoires in COVID-19. About the study: Samples representing acute and convalescent COVID-19 were sourced from the United States, Italy and Spain. The analysed material was cDNA or gDNA that came from T cells, B-cell-depleted T cells, or PBMCs.

As processed by the authors: Counts of nucleated cells, estimated from reference gene primer amplification, were obtained. Clones were sequenced by immunoSEQ multiplex PCR, and TCRdb holds only the in-frame ones, with some missing. Clonal size and the V and J genes are those of that table, whereas D and trimming came from the DNA. The sample has roughly 110,000 clones, 65% to 80% seen once. Specimen: peripheral blood. This clonotype was obtained from a man aged 65 to 85 with acute or convalescent COVID-19.

This CDR3 reads CASSLLASATGELFF. The CDR3, as DNA: TGTGCCAGCAGCTTATTAGCTAGTGCCACCGGGGAGCTGTTTTTT. The genes are TRBV7-3 and TRBJ2-2; D is unresolved. Trimming shortened V by 2 bases and J by 4 bases, and 11 bases separated the two germline ends. The CDR3 is made up of 15 amino acids. Looked up from germline, CDR1 is SGHTA and CDR2 is FQGTGA.